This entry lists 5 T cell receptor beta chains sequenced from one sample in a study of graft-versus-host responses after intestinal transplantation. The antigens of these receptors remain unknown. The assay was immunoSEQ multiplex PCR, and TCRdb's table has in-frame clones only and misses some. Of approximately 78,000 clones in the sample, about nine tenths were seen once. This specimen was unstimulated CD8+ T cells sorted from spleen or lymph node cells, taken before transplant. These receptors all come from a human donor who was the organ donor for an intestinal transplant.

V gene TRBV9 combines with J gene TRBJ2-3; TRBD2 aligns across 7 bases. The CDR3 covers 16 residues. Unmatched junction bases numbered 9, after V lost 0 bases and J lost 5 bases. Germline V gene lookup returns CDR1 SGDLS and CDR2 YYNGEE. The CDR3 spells CASSVDAPSGGDTQYF. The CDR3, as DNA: TGTGCCAGCAGCGTAGATGCCCCTAGCGGAGGAGATACGCAGTATTTT.

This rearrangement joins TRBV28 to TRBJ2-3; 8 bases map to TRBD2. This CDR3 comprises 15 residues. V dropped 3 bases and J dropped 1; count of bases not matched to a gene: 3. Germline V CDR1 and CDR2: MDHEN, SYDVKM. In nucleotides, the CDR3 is TGTGCCAGCAGTTTGGATAGCGGGGGCACAGATACGCAGTATTTT. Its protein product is CASSLDSGGTDTQYF.

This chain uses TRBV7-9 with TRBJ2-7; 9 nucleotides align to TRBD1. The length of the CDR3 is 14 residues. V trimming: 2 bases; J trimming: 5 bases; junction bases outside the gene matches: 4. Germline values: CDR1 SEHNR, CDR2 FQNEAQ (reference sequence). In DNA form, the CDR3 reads TGTGCCAGCAGCTTAAACAGGGGGCTGAACGAGCAGTACTTC. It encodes CASSLNRGLNEQYF.

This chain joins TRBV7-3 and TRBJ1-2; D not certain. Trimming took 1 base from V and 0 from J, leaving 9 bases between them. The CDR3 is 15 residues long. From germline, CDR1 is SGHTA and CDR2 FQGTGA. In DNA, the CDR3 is TGTGCCAGCAGCTTAAACGGGGATTCTAACTATGGCTACACCTTC. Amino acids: CASSLNGDSNYGYTF.

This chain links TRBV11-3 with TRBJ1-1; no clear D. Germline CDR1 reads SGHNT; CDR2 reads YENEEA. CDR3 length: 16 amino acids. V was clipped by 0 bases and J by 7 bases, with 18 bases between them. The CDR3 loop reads CASSLDLRTGEGEAFF. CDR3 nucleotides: TGTGCCAGCAGCTTAGATTTAAGAACGGGAGAAGGTGAAGCTTTCTTT.